This passage covers 9 T cell receptor beta chains from one sample sequenced in a study of cytomegalovirus exposure and HLA in healthy donors. Primers: 60 Vbeta forward and 13 Jbeta reverse. Method: immunoSEQ multiplex PCR; TCRdb's copy keeps in-frame clones and lacks some. The sample comprises 90,000 or so clones, about 67% of which are singletons, and about 16% rests with the top ten. Sequenced input: PBMCs. The receptors stem from a young woman in good health and CMV-seropositive.

The CDR3 sequence is CASSQTSEQFF. In DNA, the CDR3 is TGTGCCAGCTCACAGACTAGCGAGCAGTTCTTC. The V gene is TRBV18, the J gene TRBJ2-1; the match to TRBD2 covers 7 bases. Trimming cost V 4 bases and J 10 bases; bases outside gene matches: 1. The CDR3 extends over 11 amino acids. The germline gives CDR1 KGHSH, CDR2 LQKENI.

This chain links TRBV19 with TRBJ1-4; no reliable D call. The CDR3 extends over 13 amino acids. Germline CDR1 and CDR2: LNHDA and SQIVND (reference sequence). Trimming pared 9 bases from V and 6 bases from J, leaving 14 bases between. This CDR3 reads CASGIVLHEKLFF. CDR3 bases: TGTGCCAGCGGGATAGTACTTCATGAAAAACTGTTTTTT.

The chain carries TRBV30 and TRBJ1-5, with TRBD1 identical over 9 bases. This CDR3 is built from 19 residues. Germline V gene sequence: CDR1 GTSNPN, CDR2 SVGIG (reference sequence). The ends lost 2 bases at V and 3 bases at J; junction bases unmatched: 17. DNA for the CDR3: TGTGCCTGGAGTACCACCGGGACAGGGAGGTTCAGGAACAATCAGCCCCAGCATTTT. Encoded protein: CAWSTTGTGRFRNNQPQHF. Complete variable domain (other parts from reference TRBV30 and TRBJ1-5): SQTIHQWPATLVQPVGSPLSLECTVEGTSNPNLYWYRQAAGRGLQLLFYSVGIGQISSEVPQNLSASRPQDRQFILSSKKLLLSDSGFYLCAWSTTGTGRFRNNQPQHFGDGTRLSIL.

This clone appeared a few times. The chain has TRBV6-6 and TRBJ2-1; D is perhaps TRBD2 (6 bases). Trimming left V 5 bases short and J 7 bases short, with 12 bases between. CDR3 length: 13 amino acids. CDR1 and CDR2 from the germline V gene are MNHNY and SVGAGI (reference sequence). Here the CDR3 reads CASSTGTWNEQFF. As DNA, the CDR3 is TGTGCCAGCAGTACGGGGACTTGGAATGAGCAGTTCTTC.

This chain uses TRBV28 with TRBJ1-5; D might be TRBD1 (5 bases). The CDR3 loop spans 16 amino acids. The germline V and J ends were trimmed by 4 bases and 5 bases, with 18 bases remaining between them. Germline CDR1 and CDR2: MDHEN and SYDVKM. CDR3 amino acids: CASSYSTTGVDQPQHF. CDR3 nucleotide sequence: TGTGCCAGCAGTTACTCAACGACGGGGGTCGATCAGCCCCAGCATTTT. Full variable domain (missing parts from reference TRBV28 and TRBJ1-5): DVKVTQSSRYLVKRTGEKVFLECVQDMDHENMFWYRQDPGLGLRLIYFSYDVKMKEKGDIPEGYSVSREKKERFSLILESASTNQTSMYLCASSYSTTGVDQPQHFGDGTRLSIL.

DNA for the CDR3: TGTGCCAGCAGCTTAGTGGTAGGGGGCGCAGATCAGCCCCAGCATTTT. Its protein product is CASSLVVGGADQPQHF. The V call is TRBV7-9, the J call TRBJ1-5; 7 bases are a match to TRBD1. CDR3 size: 16 residues. Germline values: CDR1 SEHNR, CDR2 FQNEAQ (reference sequence). V shed 1 base, J shed 5 bases, and the junction held 8 bases outside the gene matches. Together with reference TRBV7-9 and TRBJ1-5, the CDR3 gives the full variable domain: DTGVSQNPRHKITKRGQNVTFRCDPISEHNRLYWYRQTLGQGPEFLTYFQNEAQLEKSRLLSDRFSAERPKGSFSTLEIQRTEQGDSAMYLCASSLVVGGADQPQHFGDGTRLSIL.

The CDR3 DNA follows: TGCGCCAGCAGTCGGACAGGGGGCACCGGGGAGCTGTTTTTT. It yields the protein CASSRTGGTGELFF. The chain joins TRBV5-1 to TRBJ2-2, with 10 bases aligning to TRBD1. Germline V lookup: CDR1 SGHRS, CDR2 YFSETQ. The junction had 2 bases not matched to a gene; V was cut back by 5 bases and J by 4 bases. The CDR3 length is 14 residues.

This chain joins TRBV15 and TRBJ2-7, with 11 nucleotides matching TRBD2. The germline gives CDR1 LNHNV, CDR2 YYDKDF (reference sequence). The trim removed 6 bases at V and 2 bases at J, leaving 6 bases unmatched. The CDR3 has 15 residues. CDR3 amino acids: CATRGGLAATYEQYF. The DNA of the CDR3 is TGTGCCACCAGAGGGGGACTAGCGGCGACCTACGAGCAGTACTTC.

This chain links TRBV28 with TRBJ1-2, with 7 bases identical to TRBD1. V was pared by 4 bases and J by 8 bases, with 16 bases of the junction left unmatched. CDR1 and CDR2 from the germline V gene are MDHEN and SYDVKM. The CDR3 loop spans 16 amino acids. The CDR3 bases are TGTGCCAGCAGTTGGGGTGGGTTTGGGACAGCAGGCGGCTACACCTTC. Translating gives CASSWGGFGTAGGYTF.